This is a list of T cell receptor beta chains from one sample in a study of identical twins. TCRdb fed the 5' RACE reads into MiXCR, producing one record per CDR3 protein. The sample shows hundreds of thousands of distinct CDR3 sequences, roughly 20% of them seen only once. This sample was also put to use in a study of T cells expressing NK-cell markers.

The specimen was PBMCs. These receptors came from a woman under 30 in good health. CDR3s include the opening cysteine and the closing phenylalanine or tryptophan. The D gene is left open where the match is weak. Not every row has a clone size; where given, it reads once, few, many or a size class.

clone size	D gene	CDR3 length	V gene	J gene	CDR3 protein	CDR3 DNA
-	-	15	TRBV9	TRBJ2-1	CASSPSPREWHEQFF	TGTGCCAGCAGCCCGTCGCCTAGGGAGTGGCATGAGCAGTTCTTC
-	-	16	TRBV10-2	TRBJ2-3	CASSGLTGRDTDTQYF	TGCGCCAGCAGTGGACTGACAGGGCGGGACACAGATACGCAGTATTTT
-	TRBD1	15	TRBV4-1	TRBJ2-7	CASSRTGGSKYEQYF	TGCGCCAGCAGCCGGACAGGAGGTTCTAAGTACGAGCAGTACTTC
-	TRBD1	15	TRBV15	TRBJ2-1	CATSGRDRVTNEQFF	TGTGCCACCAGCGGCCGGGACAGGGTAACCAATGAGCAGTTCTTC
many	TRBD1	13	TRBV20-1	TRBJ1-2	CSARDSTNYGYTF	TGCAGTGCCCGGGACAGCACTAACTATGGCTACACCTTC
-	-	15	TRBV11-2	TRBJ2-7	CASSLDTGRLGEQYF	TGTGCCAGCAGCTTAGATACAGGTCGCCTGGGCGAGCAGTACTTC
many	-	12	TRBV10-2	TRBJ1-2	CASSEQNYGYTF	TGCGCCAGCAGTGAACAGAACTATGGCTACACCTTC
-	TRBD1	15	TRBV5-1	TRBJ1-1	CASSLQGARGTEAFF	TGCGCCAGCAGCCTACAGGGGGCTAGGGGCACTGAAGCTTTCTTT
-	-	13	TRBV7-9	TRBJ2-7	CASSSSIGYEQYF	TGTGCCAGCAGCTCTAGTATTGGCTACGAGCAGTACTTC
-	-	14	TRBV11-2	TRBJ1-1	CASSSRSPGTEAFF	TGTGCCAGCAGCTCCCGGTCCCCCGGCACTGAAGCTTTCTTT
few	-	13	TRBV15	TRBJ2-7	CATRLDGAYEQYF	TGTGCCACCAGGTTGGACGGGGCTTACGAGCAGTACTTC
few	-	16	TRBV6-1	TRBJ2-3	CASGFKTTLSTDTQYF	TGTGCCAGCGGGTTTAAGACTACCCTGAGCACAGATACGCAGTATTTT
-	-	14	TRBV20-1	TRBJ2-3	CSAVFGAVSDTQYF	TGCAGTGCCGTTTTTGGGGCCGTGTCAGATACGCAGTATTTT
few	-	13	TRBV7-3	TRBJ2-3	CASSFLVKDTQYF	TGTGCCAGCAGCTTCTTGGTAAAAGATACGCAGTATTTT
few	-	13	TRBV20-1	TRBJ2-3	CSARDNKGRTQYF	TGCAGTGCTAGAGATAATAAAGGCCGTACGCAGTATTTT
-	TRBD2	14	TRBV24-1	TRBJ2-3	CATSGGLATDTQYF	TGTGCCACCAGTGGGGGACTAGCCACAGATACGCAGTATTTT
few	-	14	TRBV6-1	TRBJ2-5	CASTSVQEGKTQYF	TGTGCCAGCACCTCTGTCCAGGAGGGTAAGACCCAGTACTTC
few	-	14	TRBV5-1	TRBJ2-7	CASSFRASTYEQYF	TGCGCCAGCAGCTTCAGGGCTTCGACCTACGAGCAGTACTTC
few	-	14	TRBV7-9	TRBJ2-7	CASSTAAVAYEQYF	TGTGCCAGCAGCACAGCGGCGGTTGCCTACGAGCAGTACTTC
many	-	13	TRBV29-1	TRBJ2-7	CSVGLAERSEQYF	TGCAGCGTAGGGTTAGCGGAACGGAGCGAGCAGTACTTC
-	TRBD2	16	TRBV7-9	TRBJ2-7	CASSPRGSGDFYEQYF	TGTGCCAGCAGTCCCCGTGGTAGCGGGGATTTCTACGAGCAGTACTTC
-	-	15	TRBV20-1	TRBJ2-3	CCARDVTLNPDTQYF	TGCTGTGCTAGAGATGTCACCCTCAATCCAGATACGCAGTATTTT
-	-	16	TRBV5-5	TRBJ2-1	CASSLTALKTYNEQFF	TGTGCCAGCAGCCTGACAGCTTTAAAAACTTACAATGAGCAGTTCTTC
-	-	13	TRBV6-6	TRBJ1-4	CASSYPHNEKLFF	TGTGCCAGCAGTTACCCCCATAATGAAAAACTGTTTTTT